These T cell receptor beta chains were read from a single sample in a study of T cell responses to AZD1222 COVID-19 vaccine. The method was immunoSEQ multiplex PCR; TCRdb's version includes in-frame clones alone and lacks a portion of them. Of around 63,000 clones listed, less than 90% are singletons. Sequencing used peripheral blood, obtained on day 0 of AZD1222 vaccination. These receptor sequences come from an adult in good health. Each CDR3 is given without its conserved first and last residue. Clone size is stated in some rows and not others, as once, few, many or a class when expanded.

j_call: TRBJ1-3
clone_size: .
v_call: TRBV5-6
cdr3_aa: ASSPQVGSGNTIY

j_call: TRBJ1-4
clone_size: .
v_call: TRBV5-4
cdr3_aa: ASSLRGGGEKLF

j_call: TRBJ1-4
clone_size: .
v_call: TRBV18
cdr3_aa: ASSPDPGGEKLF

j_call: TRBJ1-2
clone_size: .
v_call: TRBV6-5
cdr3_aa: ASSYSTGNYGYT

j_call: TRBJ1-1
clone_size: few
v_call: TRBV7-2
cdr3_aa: ASSLLGPNTEAF

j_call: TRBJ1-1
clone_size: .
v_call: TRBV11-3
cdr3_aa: ASSSPVGRNTEAF

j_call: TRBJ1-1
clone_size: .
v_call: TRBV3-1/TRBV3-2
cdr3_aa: ASSQVQGPHTEAF

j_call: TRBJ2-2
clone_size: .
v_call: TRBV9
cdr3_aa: ASSEPRGGLANTGELF

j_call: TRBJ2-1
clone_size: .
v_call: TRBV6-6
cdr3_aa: ASSVVQGQAYNEQF

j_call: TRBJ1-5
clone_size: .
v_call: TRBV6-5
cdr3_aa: ASSSHSNQPQH

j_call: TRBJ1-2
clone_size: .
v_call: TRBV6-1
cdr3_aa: ASSEGTYGYT

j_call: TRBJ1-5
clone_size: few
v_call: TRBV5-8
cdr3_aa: ASSLGSLNSNQPQH

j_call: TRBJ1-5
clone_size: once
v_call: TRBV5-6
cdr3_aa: ASSQQGWNQPQH

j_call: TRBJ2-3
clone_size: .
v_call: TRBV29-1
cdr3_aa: SARTLPSTDTQY

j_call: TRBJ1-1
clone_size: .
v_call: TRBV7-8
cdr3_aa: ASSPNPESCF

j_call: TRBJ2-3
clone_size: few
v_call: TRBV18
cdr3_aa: ASSPLSGGSSTDTQY

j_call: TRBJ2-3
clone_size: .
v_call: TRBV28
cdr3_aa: ASSSDREGDTQY

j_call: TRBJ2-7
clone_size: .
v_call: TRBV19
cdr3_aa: ASTGTGRGNEQY

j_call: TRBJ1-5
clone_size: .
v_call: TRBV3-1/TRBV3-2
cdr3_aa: ASSQDSGGGKPQH

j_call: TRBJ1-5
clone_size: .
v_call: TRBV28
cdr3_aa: ASSLQGRTQH

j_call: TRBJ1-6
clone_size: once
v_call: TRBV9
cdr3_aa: ASSPGQNSPLH

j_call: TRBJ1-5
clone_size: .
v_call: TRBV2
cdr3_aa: ASRGGTASNQPQH

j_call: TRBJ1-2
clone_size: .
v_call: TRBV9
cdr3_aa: ASGREAPDGYT

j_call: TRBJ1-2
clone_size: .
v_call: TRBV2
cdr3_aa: ASRGVDRAGGYT

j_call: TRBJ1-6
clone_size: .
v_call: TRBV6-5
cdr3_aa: ASSKGVQGPLH

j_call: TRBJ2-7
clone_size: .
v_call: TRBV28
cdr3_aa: ASSSYSGFSYEQY

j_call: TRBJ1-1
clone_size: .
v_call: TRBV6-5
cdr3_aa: ASSFTGGNTEAF

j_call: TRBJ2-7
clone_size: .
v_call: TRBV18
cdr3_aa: ASSTKQGVTYEQY

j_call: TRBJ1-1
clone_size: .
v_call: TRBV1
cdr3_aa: TSSLDRARTEAF

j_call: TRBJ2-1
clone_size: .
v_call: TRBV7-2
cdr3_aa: ASSSSHGSSYNEQF